Presented here are 10 T cell receptor beta chains from one specimen sequenced in a study of blood T cells in healthy people across ages. Alongside a J-beta primer mix, a sample-barcoded 5' primer served in a second PCR lasting about 7 to 12 cycles. A single record per CDR3 protein comes from TCRdb applying MiXCR to the 5' RACE reads. The repertoire includes about 1.6 million distinct CDR3 sequences, roughly a third of them detected once, and around 11% sits in the top ten. The specimen was blood. Every receptor here comes from a woman younger than 45 in good health.

The chain recombines TRBV6-2 or TRBV6-3 with TRBJ2-2; D unresolved. The germline V gene encodes CDR1 MNHEY and CDR2 SVGEGT. The CDR3 runs 16 residues. The ends were cut back, 3 bases at V and 2 bases at J, with 13 bases in the middle. As DNA, the CDR3 is TGTGCCAGCAGTTATGTGGCAGCACCCAACACCGGGGAGCTGTTTTTT. Protein sequence: CASSYVAAPNTGELFF.

In regard to this clonotype: A single base separates this from a much larger clone, so it may be a read error. The genes are TRBV6-2 or TRBV6-3 and TRBJ2-1, with 13 bases that match TRBD2. The CDR3 spans 16 residues. Germline V gene sequence: CDR1 MNHEY, CDR2 SVGEGT. The CDR3 here is CASSWTSGSPYNELFF. DNA for the CDR3: TGTGCCAGCAGCTGGACTAGCGGGAGCCCCTACAATGAGCTGTTCTTC.

This chain links TRBV7-2 with TRBJ2-1; 9 nucleotides line up with TRBD2. Germline V CDR1 and CDR2: SGHTA, FQGNSA. This CDR3 is 16 amino acids long. J was trimmed by 6 bases and V by 1 base; bases with no gene match: 7. CDR3 coding DNA: TGTGCCAGCAGCTTAGAAGCGCGGGAGGGCCCCAATGAGCAGTTCTTC. Its translation is CASSLEAREGPNEQFF.

The chain couples TRBV5-6 to TRBJ2-1, with D unclear. CDR1 is SGHDT and CDR2 is YYEEEE in the germline V gene. The CDR3 has 14 amino acids. V lost 5 bases, J lost 9 bases, and 18 bases lay in between. The CDR3 nucleotides are TGTGCCAGCAGTTACCGCGGCCTCTCCTCTGAGCAGTTCTTC. This codes for CASSYRGLSSEQFF.

This clonotype showed up just once. A single base separates this from a much larger clone, so it may be a read error. The rearrangement links TRBV5-1 to TRBJ2-5; D gene ambiguous. The CDR3 length is 13 residues. Trimming shortened V by 0 bases and J by 1 base, and 4 bases separated the two germline ends. CDR1 is SGHRS and CDR2 is YFSETQ in the germline V gene. The DNA for the CDR3 is TGCGCCAGCAGCTTGGTCCTCCAAGAGACCCAGTACTTC. Its protein product is CASSLVLQETQYF. Complete variable domain (other parts from reference TRBV5-1 and TRBJ2-5): KAGVTQTPRYLIKTRGQQVTLSCSPISGHRSVSWYQQTPGQGLQFLFEYFSETQRNKGNFPGRFSGRQFSNSRSEMNVSTLELGDSALYLCASSLVLQETQYFGPGTRLLVL.

This clonotype was detected a few times. This chain connects TRBV20-1 to TRBJ2-3; TRBD1 agrees at 8 bases. The junction had 8 bases not matched to a gene; V was cut back by 3 bases and J by 0 bases. Looked up from germline, CDR1 is DFQATT and CDR2 is SNEGSKA (reference sequence). The CDR3 totals 16 residues. This chain's CDR3 is CSARDLGQESTDTQYF. The CDR3 nucleotides read TGCAGTGCTAGGGATCTGGGACAGGAGAGCACAGATACGCAGTATTTT.

There are a few counts of this clonotype. This rearrangement joins TRBV4-1 to TRBJ2-6, with 7 bases identical to TRBD1. The CDR3 covers 16 residues. Per germline, CDR1 MGHRA and CDR2 YSYEKL. The V segment lost 3 bases and the J segment 3 bases; nucleotides outside the gene matches: 5. The CDR3 bases are TGCGCCAGCAGCCAGGCTCCAGGGGGTGGGGCCAACGTCCTGACTTTC. Residues: CASSQAPGGGANVLTF.

This clonotype was seen a few times. This chain uses TRBV9 with TRBJ2-7; 16 bases map to TRBD2. The CDR3 extends over 17 amino acids. Trimming at V came to 3 bases and at J to 2 bases, leaving 5 bases not matched to a gene. CDR1 SGDLS and CDR2 YYNGEE come from the germline V gene. This CDR3 is CASSAGLAGGTPYEQYF. For the CDR3, the DNA is TGTGCCAGCAGCGCGGGACTAGCGGGAGGGACACCCTACGAGCAGTACTTC.

The V call is TRBV20-1, the J call TRBJ2-5, with D possibly being TRBD1 (6 bases). The germline CDR1 and CDR2 sequences are DFQATT and SNEGSKA (reference sequence). Trimming took 6 bases from V and 3 from J, leaving 20 bases between them. The CDR3 length is 15 residues. The CDR3 reads CSANPGPTGKETQYF. The CDR3 DNA is TGCAGTGCCAATCCTGGGCCTACAGGGAAAGAGACCCAGTACTTC.

Only a few counts were recorded for this clonotype. The chain is built from TRBV20-1 and TRBJ2-1; D may be TRBD1 or TRBD2 (5 bases each). Looked up from germline, CDR1 is DFQATT and CDR2 is SNEGSKA (reference sequence). The CDR3 spans 17 residues. V lost 2 bases to trimming and J lost 8 bases, with 25 bases between them. The CDR3 is CSARKATPGRLLDEQFF. The CDR3 DNA is TGCAGTGCTAGAAAAGCAACTCCGGGACGGCTTCTCGATGAGCAGTTCTTC.